The clone carrying this T cell receptor (beta chain) was seen a handful of times. The record originates from a study of T cells after yellow fever vaccination. MiXCR was run by TCRdb on the 5' RACE reads, yielding one entry per CDR3 protein. The sample holds some 240,000 distinct CDR3 sequences, roughly 4.8% seen once. Trimming removed 5 bases from V and 2 bases from J, with 12 bases in between. The CDR3 extends over 15 amino acids. Germline V gene sequence: CDR1 SGHTA, CDR2 FQGNSA. The TCR comes from a young man who received the YFV17D yellow fever vaccine. The sequenced sample was CD4+ T cells sorted from PBMCs, obtained on the day of the yellow fever booster vaccination. The V call is TRBV7-2, the J call TRBJ1-4; possible D gene TRBD1, 5 bases. CDR3: CASSQEGTTNEKLFF. Written as DNA, the CDR3 is TGTGCCAGCAGCCAGGAGGGGACCACTAATGAAAAACTGTTTTTT.